Below, one TCR beta chain is given with its context. Its antigen remains unidentified. One base away there is no much larger clone; base qualities are not given. The cohort comprised under 700 healthy bone marrow donors. At the time of sampling, all cohort members were nominally healthy, though unrecorded immune exposures were likely present. The donor tested CMV seropositive and was one of the 289 seropositive cohort members. Every donor gave a peripheral blood sample, and the peripheral blood mononuclear cells from that sample were used for TCR beta sequencing. The Qiagen DNeasy Blood Extraction Kit was used to extract genomic DNA from the blood cell samples. This sample is part of a study of cytomegalovirus exposure and HLA in healthy donors (dated by TCRdb to the late 2010s). A note on the overall study: An earlier analysis of some 500 of the donors reported more than 250 Gb of sequence data and 117 million unique TCR beta sequences from about 179 million T cells. Of the 398 genotyped donors, about 80% fell in the genetic ancestry cluster associated with self-reported Caucasian donors. A later analysis re-examined previously published TCR beta repertoires from 500 to 700 donors and added high-resolution HLA genotyping to investigate patterns of TCR occurrence. The number of donors typed differed by locus, with roughly 620-630 for A, B, C, DRB1 and DQB1, more than 500 for DQA1, 600 to 610 for DPA1, and approximately 470 for DPB1. An earlier analysis of approximately 640 of the donors applied high-throughput TCR beta sequencing to assess whether each TCR beta V gene segment acted as functional or pseudogenic. Several DR-DQ haplotypes were handled as single units for association and clustering because linkage in the cohort was strong. Donor age, sex, ethnicity and CMV serostatus were collected together with the repertoire data. An early release that covered roughly 600 HLA-typed donors contained around 330 gigabases of sequencing data and about 93 million unique TCR sequences. The T cell repertoires of around 670 subjects were profiled by immunosequencing and related to cytomegalovirus serostatus. To predict cytomegalovirus infection status, the study combined high-throughput TCR immunosequencing, statistical association of individual TCRs with disease status, and machine learning. A later genetic analysis used genome-wide SNP genotypes for about 60% of the roughly 670 donors, treating that subset as a discovery cohort. All discovery cohort repertoires had been generated on a single sequencing platform. In the later analysis, no new phenotypic data were used to find candidate immune exposures; instead, reliance was placed on TCR beta sequences and their occurrence across donors. HLA typing included class I and class II loci at four-digit resolution. The study aimed to test whether cataloging public T cell receptors could reveal signatures of past pathogen exposure. Among some 410 genotyped donors of the cohort, an average of approximately 240,000 unique TCR beta nucleotide sequences were sequenced per donor, roughly a sixth of them non-productive. A separate validation cohort of approximately 130 different subjects was used in addition to the roughly 700-subject first cohort. On the study overall, not on this receptor specifically: A further reported finding was that TCR beta sequences accurately predicted the HLA-A and HLA-B alleles for most subjects in the first cohort. In a later analysis, HLA-associated TCR beta chains were found to be more clonally expanded and to have lower generation probabilities than equally common non-associated chains. According to the authors, the approach could potentially be generalized to other disease states and immunological phenotypes. Immune exposure information for the cohort was limited to CMV serostatus. A later analysis reported that several top co-occurrence clusters appeared linked to parvovirus B19, influenza, CMV and Epstein-Barr virus. Roughly uniform sequencing depth across donors was assumed in presence/absence analyses, although this assumption may not hold. Cytomegalovirus status was reported to be diagnosed by the classifier with high specificity and sensitivity in both the original and validation cohorts. A cluster of highly shared sequence variants was judged likely to represent a technical artifact of the sequencing pipeline. An association between a missense DCLRE1C variant and V-gene and J-gene trimming of TCR beta chains was found in a later genetic analysis and replicated in an independent cohort. Correlated functional status among segregating V segments might be attributable to linkage disequilibrium, but an unknown experimental factor could not be ruled out. Most TCR sequences were observed very rarely across donors, whereas some public TCRs were present in many individuals. Because some donors lacked HLA typing at each locus, the association tests relied only on the typed subset. In an earlier analysis of 500 to 650 of the donors, most TCR beta V segments appeared in productive rearrangements about 87% or about 30% of the time, broadly matching IMGT annotations. A later analysis associated about 17,000 TCR beta sequences with specific HLA alleles at a false discovery rate of 0.05. A later analysis found that TCR association rates varied across HLA loci, with DRB1 alleles showing the most associated TCRs and HLA-C alleles the fewest. A total of 164 TCR beta chains were listed by the study as associated with cytomegalovirus. According to a later analysis, most CMV-associated TCR beta chains appeared to be HLA-restricted, and the HLA associations seemed to be driven largely by CMV exposure. In vitro tests confirmed that a few of the cytomegalovirus-associated TCR beta chains recognize cytomegalovirus antigens. In this cohort, only TCR beta chains were sequenced, and detectable features were limited by the absence of alpha or paired-chain data. Approximately 18 rarely observed V segments, including chromosome 9 orphons, were excluded from the earlier analysis of a few hundred of the donors because counts were too low. A later genetic analysis reported fewer N-insertions in productive TCRs among donors in an Asian-associated ancestry cluster than the approximately 670-donor mean. When HLA alleles, especially DR and DQ, strongly co-occurred, attributing TCR associations to individual alleles was difficult.

Receptors were amplified or captured by the immunoSEQ multiplex PCR assay. For the multiplex PCR, a mixture combining 60 forward primers for TCR Vbeta segments and 13 reverse primers for TCR Jbeta segments was used. A multiplex PCR assay on genomic DNA amplified the CDR3 region of rearranged TCR beta genes. The Illumina HiSeq System was used to sequence the amplified TCR beta libraries as 87-base-pair reads. Processing in the source paper ran as follows. Across the roughly 640 repertoires, a later analysis counted tens of millions of unique TCR beta chains, roughly 11 million of which were shared by at least two donors. Raw reads were error-corrected and collapsed into unique sequences with a nearest-neighbor algorithm that merged closely related sequences to remove PCR and sequencing errors. Alignment of CDR3 sequences to IMGT reference sequences was used to assign V, D and J gene segments. For a sequence to be retained, at least a six-nucleotide match to both a V gene segment and a J gene segment was required. A rearrangement counted as productive if the CDR3 had no stop codons and remained in frame with V and J, and every other rearrangement counted as non-productive. CDR3 was defined by IMGT convention, running from the second conserved V-encoded cysteine to the conserved J-encoded phenylalanine. The earlier analysis of 587 of the donors excluded sequences that lacked an unambiguous match to a single V gene segment. An earlier analysis of approximately 590 of the donors called V segments functional above 56.7% productive rearrangements and segregating when the between-donor standard deviation exceeded 5%. A statistical classification framework was built to diagnose cytomegalovirus status from the catalog of TCR beta chain sequences. In a later analysis, V and J genes were assigned by comparing TCR nucleotide sequences against IMGT/GENE-DB human TR gene sequences. Using the TCRdist pipeline, a later analysis assigned CDR3 sequences along with most-parsimonious VDJ recombination scenarios. In a later analysis, each TCR beta chain was defined by its CDR3 amino acid sequence together with its V-gene family, and reads without a unique V-gene family were excluded. In a later analysis, approximately 590 highly shared, low-generation-probability nucleotide sequences were removed to address suspected cross-contamination and a sequencing artifact. A later analysis calculated a clonal expansion index for each public chain from normalized within-repertoire ranks of inferred template counts. In a later analysis, generation probabilities were computed with a VDJ recombination model fitted to out-of-frame rearrangements, and the resulting probabilities were checked against IGoR. In a later analysis, hypergeometric tests were used to score TCR-TCR, TCR-HLA and TCR-CMV co-occurrence, with a repertoire-size bias correction applied to TCR pairs. False discovery rates were estimated in a later analysis by permuting HLA or CMV assignments 20 times. In a later analysis, co-occurring TCRs were grouped using DBSCAN, and TCRdist sequence similarity was added for clustering within HLA-allele-positive subsets. Repertoires with fewer than 30,000 or more than 120,000 public chains were left out of co-occurrence clustering, as were several repertoires with anomalous nucleotide sharing. TCRdb obtained this table from immuneACCESS and retained in-frame rearrangements with V and J assigned. These tables miss some clones; where compared with another copy, unresolved V genes account for less than half of the shortfall, and the remainder is unexplained. D and trimming come from the DNA, and the V and J calls and clone size come from that table. In this sample the table shows fewer than 250,000 clones, roughly 82% of which occur a single time. The ten biggest clones cover around 6% of the sample.

Sequencing was done on a sample of PBMCs. The sequence was obtained from a man aged 40-49 years in good health and CMV-seropositive.

The nucleotides read TGTGCCAGCAGCTTAGAGGGAGCCTTAGCGAGCAATCAGCCCCAGCATTTT. It is translated as CASSLEGALASNQPQHF. The chain links TRBV7-2 with TRBJ1-5, with no confident D gene call. There are 17 amino acids in the CDR3, from cysteine to phenylalanine inclusive. Of all the DNA, just the CDR3 is kept, 51 bases in frame from base 1. From the germline V gene, CDR1 is SGHTA and CDR2 is FQGNSA. V loses 1 base, J loses 1 base, and the germline ends lie 14 bases apart.